The entry below gives a single TCR beta chain sequence along with its context. What antigen it recognizes has not been identified. Base qualities are not recorded, but no much larger clone differs from it by a single base. The germline ends are 20 bases apart after V is trimmed by 5 bases and J by 1 base. The CDR3 covers 17 residues, taking in both the cysteine and the phenylalanine. Only the CDR3 DNA is retained, 51 bases long and in frame from the first base. The germline V gene provides CDR1 SGHVS and CDR2 FQNEAQ. This sample is part of a study of blood T cell repertoires in COVID-19 (dated by TCRdb to 2018 to 2020). General notes on the study: Collaborator samples came from the United States, Italy and Spain and covered acute and convalescent phases of COVID-19. The material from the prospective study consisted of cDNA or gDNA derived from T cells, B-cell-depleted T cells, or PBMCs. The dataset comprised deeply sampled blood TCRbeta repertoires from subjects exposed to, actively infected with, or recovered from COVID-19. A freely available public database, intended as a resource for researchers studying the immune response to SARS-CoV-2, is where the repertoires were released. The samples were drawn from two sources: the first 160 participants of the ongoing ImmuneRACE study, and 1,254 subjects contributed by 6 global collaborators. A de-identified subject ID, COVID-19 status, age in years and sex were almost always included in the sample metadata. Where HLA class I and class II types were available, the types were taken from metadata supplied by the sample provider, not from assay-based typing.

TCRbeta CDR3 regions were amplified from genomic DNA using the immunoSEQ Assay, a bias-controlled multiplex PCR. On the study's bioinformatics: Nucleated cell counts per sample were estimated from amplification of reference gene primers within the assay. Sequence reads were collapsed and filtered to measure the absolute abundance of every unique TCRbeta CDR3 rearrangement. For each sample, productive Simpson clonality was calculated as the square root of Simpson's diversity index across productive rearrangements. TCRdb re-hosts the immuneACCESS table, in-frame sequences only. Its copies lack some clones; in the studies checked, an unresolved V gene accounts for under half of them, and the cause for the rest is not known. V, J and clone size were drawn from that table, and D and trimming were deduced from the DNA. Across this sample there are fewer than 300,000 clones, with 90% seen only once. The leading ten clones occupy 1% to 1.3% of the sample.

Participants in the prospective study were enrolled through a virtual design, were aged about 18 to 100 years, and lived in approximately 25 United States geographic areas. Cohort assignment in the prospective study relied on participant-reported clinical history from a screening survey and a study questionnaire. Recovered participants in ImmuneRACE Cohort 3 were defined as having two consecutive negative NP/OP PCR tests, clearance from a healthcare professional, or resolution of symptoms. Mobile phlebotomists in the prospective study collected whole blood, serum and a nasopharyngeal or oropharyngeal swab from every participant. Additional blood draws and questionnaires over an approximately two-month period could optionally be provided by prospective study participants. Before DNA extraction, prospective study blood samples were shipped either frozen or at room temperature. Here is what the overall study found, with its caveats: Clinical and demographic metadata were provided uncurated, with the amount varying by source and participant.

This TCR came from a woman in her twenties or thirties who had recovered from COVID-19. Sequencing input: PBMCs or T cells enriched from blood (not recorded which). The chain is encoded by TRBV7-8 joined to TRBJ1-2; a weak D assignment points to TRBD1 (6 bases agree). The nucleotide sequence reads as follows: TGTGCCAGCAGCCCTACCGCCTGGGACACCGATAACTATGGCTACACCTTC. The translation is CASSPTAWDTDNYGYTF.